A selection of T cell receptor beta chains follows, all from one sample in a study of T cell responses to AZD1222 COVID-19 vaccine. The repertoire was sequenced with immunoSEQ multiplex PCR; TCRdb's copy has only in-frame clones and lacks some. Among roughly 200,000 clones listed, around 94% were seen once. The specimen comprised peripheral blood, sampled 28 days after the second dose of the MenACWY control vaccine. The source is an adult who received the MenACWY meningococcal vaccine as a control. Each CDR3 is given with its conserved first and last residue. A D gene is named only where the DNA matches it firmly. Expanded clones are given a class, and other clones once, few, many or no size at all.

V gene	clone size	J gene	D gene	CDR3 DNA	CDR3 protein
TRBV2	NA	TRBJ2-1	TRBD1	TGTGCCAGCAGTGTCGGGACAGGGACCCAGAGGGAGCAGTTCTTC	CASSVGTGTQREQFF
TRBV6-2/TRBV6-3	once	TRBJ2-7	TRBD1	TGTGCCAGCAGTTACTCCCAGGGACAGGGGGCCTACGAGCAGTACTTC	CASSYSQGQGAYEQYF
TRBV19	NA	TRBJ2-7	TRBD1	TGTGCCAGTAGTATAGCAGGGGGCTACTCCTACGAGCAGTACTTC	CASSIAGGYSYEQYF
TRBV28	NA	TRBJ1-2	NA	TGTGCCAGCAGTTTACACGGGGAGCCTAACTATGGCTACACCTTC	CASSLHGEPNYGYTF
TRBV13	once	TRBJ2-3	NA	TGTGCCAGCAGCCGAGAGGAACTCACAGATACGCAGTATTTT	CASSREELTDTQYF
TRBV15	NA	TRBJ2-7	NA	TGTGCCACCAGCAGAGGGGGGCAGGACTACGAGCAGTACTTC	CATSRGGQDYEQYF
TRBV11-1	NA	TRBJ1-6	NA	TGTGCCAGCAGCTCGCACGACCATAATTCACCCCTCCACTTT	CASSSHDHNSPLHF
TRBV5-1	once	TRBJ2-5	TRBD2	TGCGCCAGCAGCTTGGAGGCTCGCGGGAGAGGCAAAAAGACCCAGTACTTC	CASSLEARGRGKKTQYF
TRBV9	NA	TRBJ2-7	TRBD2	TGTGCCAGCAGCGTAGCTAGCGGGGGGGCATTGAACGAGCAGTACTTC	CASSVASGGALNEQYF
TRBV4-1	few	TRBJ2-7	NA	TGCGCCAGCAGCCAAGGTAGAGCCGGGACTGACTACTACGAGCAGTACTTC	CASSQGRAGTDYYEQYF
TRBV2	NA	TRBJ2-1	TRBD2	TGTGCCAGCAGAGCGACTAGCGGGGGGGCAGGTGAGCAGTTCTTC	CASRATSGGAGEQFF
TRBV29-1	NA	TRBJ1-1	NA	TGCAGCGTTGGAAGTCCCCGGGGGGCCACTGAAGCTTTCTTT	CSVGSPRGATEAFF
TRBV10-3	NA	TRBJ1-2	NA	TGTGCCATCAGTGAGACTGGGACCGCTAACTATGGCTACACCTTC	CAISETGTANYGYTF
TRBV19	once	TRBJ2-4	NA	TGTGCCAGTAGACAGGCACTAGCCAAAAACATTCAGTACTTC	CASRQALAKNIQYF
TRBV25-1	once	TRBJ1-1	NA	TGTGCCAGCAGTCGGGGAGGGATCGGGGCTGAAGCTTTCTTT	CASSRGGIGAEAFF
TRBV24-1	NA	TRBJ2-5	NA	TGTGCCACCAGTCGGAGGGGGGAGACCCAGTACTTC	CATSRRGETQYF
TRBV7-9	NA	TRBJ2-7	NA	TGTGCCTTCCGGGACCTTCCCAATTACGAGCAGTACTTC	CAFRDLPNYEQYF
TRBV13	NA	TRBJ1-6	TRBD1	TGTGCCAGCAGCTTAAAAACATGGGACAGGCATAATTCACCCCTCCACTTT	CASSLKTWDRHNSPLHF
TRBV3-1/TRBV3-2	NA	TRBJ2-1	TRBD2	TGTGCCAGCAGACCTAGCGGGAGGAACAATGAGCAGTTCTTC	CASRPSGRNNEQFF
TRBV27	NA	TRBJ1-2	NA	TGTGCCAGCAGTTTATCTGGATTTTTGGGCTATGGCTACACCTTC	CASSLSGFLGYGYTF
TRBV28	NA	TRBJ1-4	TRBD1	TGTGCCAGCAGTATTCGACAGGGGCTAGCAACTAATGAAAAACTGTTTTTT	CASSIRQGLATNEKLFF
TRBV7-9	NA	TRBJ2-2	TRBD1	TGTGCCAGCAGCGGGACAGGGGGAAAGCCCCCGAACACCGGGGAGCTGTTTTTT	CASSGTGGKPPNTGELFF
TRBV9	NA	TRBJ1-1	NA	TGTGCCAGCAGCGTAGGGGCGGGGGGGAGTAACACTGAAGCTTTCTTT	CASSVGAGGSNTEAFF
TRBV5-1	NA	TRBJ1-1	TRBD1	TGCGCCAGCACCGAGACAGGGAGGGACACTGAAGCTTTCTTT	CASTETGRDTEAFF
TRBV18	NA	TRBJ1-2	TRBD1	TGTGCCAGCTCACCAGGGACAGGGTACGGCTACACCTTC	CASSPGTGYGYTF
TRBV5-1	NA	TRBJ2-7	NA	TGCGCCAGCAGCTCTGCATACGAGCAGTACTTC	CASSSAYEQYF
TRBV6-5	NA	TRBJ2-2	TRBD1	TGTGCCAGCAAGTGGGGGACAGGGAACACCGGGGAGCTGTTTTTT	CASKWGTGNTGELFF
TRBV4-1	NA	TRBJ1-2	TRBD1	TGCGCCAGCAGCCAAGAGGGGGGACAGTCCTATGGCTACACCTTC	CASSQEGGQSYGYTF
TRBV9	NA	TRBJ2-2	TRBD2	TGTGCCAGCAGCCCAGGACTAGCGGGAGTGGAAACCGGGGAGCTGTTTTTT	CASSPGLAGVETGELFF
TRBV29-1	NA	TRBJ2-5	TRBD2	TGCAGCGTTGCCCAACTAGCGGGAGGGTCCCAAGAGACCCAGTACTTC	CSVAQLAGGSQETQYF
TRBV10-3	NA	TRBJ1-1	TRBD1	TGTGCCATGGGGACAGGGAGCACTGAAGCTTTCTTT	CAMGTGSTEAFF
TRBV28	NA	TRBJ1-2	TRBD1	TGTGCCAGCAGTCACGGGGACAGATCTAACTATGGCTACACCTTC	CASSHGDRSNYGYTF
TRBV28	NA	TRBJ1-1	NA	TGTGCCAGCAGTTTGCGAGACGGCAAACCTTTCTTT	CASSLRDGKPFF
TRBV6-2/TRBV6-3	NA	TRBJ2-2	TRBD1	TGTGCCAGCAGTAGCCGACAGGGAGCGGGGGAGCTGTTTTTT	CASSSRQGAGELFF
TRBV19	NA	TRBJ2-2	TRBD1	TGTGCCAGTGGCCCGACAGGGGGCACCGGGGAGCTGTTTTTT	CASGPTGGTGELFF
TRBV29-1	NA	TRBJ1-2	NA	TGCAGCGTTGGGTCGGACGGCTATGGCTACACCTTC	CSVGSDGYGYTF
TRBV25-1	NA	TRBJ2-5	NA	TGTGCCAGCAGTGACAAATTAGCCGGGGAGACCCAGTACTTC	CASSDKLAGETQYF
TRBV2	once	TRBJ2-7	TRBD2	TGTGCCAGCTCTAGCGGGACCTCCTACGAGCAGTACTTC	CASSSGTSYEQYF
TRBV27	NA	TRBJ2-2	NA	TGTGCCAGCCGACCTTCCGGGACACCGAACACCGGGGAGCTGTTTTTT	CASRPSGTPNTGELFF
TRBV19	NA	TRBJ2-5	NA	TGTGCCAGTAGTATTTATGGCAGGGAGGCCCAGTACTTC	CASSIYGREAQYF
TRBV28	few	TRBJ1-5	NA	TGTGCCACCAGCCCCCAGGTGGAGGTTACGCCCCAGCATTTT	CATSPQVEVTPQHF
TRBV30	NA	TRBJ1-2	NA	TGTGCCTGGAGGAGGGGTGACGTTCCTGGCTACACCTTC	CAWRRGDVPGYTF
TRBV7-6	NA	TRBJ2-5	NA	TGTGCCAGCAGCCTAACCCAAGGCGGAACAGACCTTAGCGAGACCCAGTACTTC	CASSLTQGGTDLSETQYF
TRBV7-2	NA	TRBJ2-3	TRBD2	TGTGCCAGCAGCTTACGGGGGCGGGGGGGCCAAGATACGCAGTATTTT	CASSLRGRGGQDTQYF
TRBV29-1	once	TRBJ2-5	NA	TGCAGCGTTGGGCACCAAACCCAAGAGACCCAGTACTTC	CSVGHQTQETQYF
TRBV4-3	NA	TRBJ2-7	TRBD1	TGCGCCAGCAGCCAAGGGGACAGCTCCTACGAGCAGTACTTC	CASSQGDSSYEQYF
TRBV6-2/TRBV6-3	NA	TRBJ1-1	NA	TGTGCCAGCAGTTCGTGGGTGACGAACACTGAAGCTTTCTTT	CASSSWVTNTEAFF
TRBV27	NA	TRBJ1-6	TRBD1	TGTGCCAGCAGTCGGACAGGGCGTAATTCACCCCTCCACTTT	CASSRTGRNSPLHF
TRBV18	NA	TRBJ2-2	TRBD1	TGTGCCAGCTCACAAAACAGGGGTGTCGCCGGGGAGCTGTTTTTT	CASSQNRGVAGELFF
TRBV12-3/TRBV12-4	once	TRBJ2-7	NA	TGTGCCAGCAGTTCAACAGCTGAGCAGTACTTC	CASSSTAEQYF
TRBV5-8	NA	TRBJ2-1	TRBD2	TGTGCCAGCAGCTTAGGACTAGCGGGAGGGCCTAGCTCCTACAATGAGCAGTTCTTC	CASSLGLAGGPSSYNEQFF
TRBV19	NA	TRBJ1-2	NA	TGTGCCAGTAGTGGGAACTATGGCTACACCTTC	CASSGNYGYTF
TRBV24-1	NA	TRBJ1-2	NA	TGTGCCACCAGTGATTTAACAGAGAGCTATGGCTACACCTTC	CATSDLTESYGYTF
TRBV10-3	NA	TRBJ1-5	NA	TGTGCCATCAGTGAATCGGAAGGGAATCAGCCCCAGCATTTT	CAISESEGNQPQHF
TRBV27	few	TRBJ2-1	NA	TGTGCCAGCAAGGACCCCCAACTCTCCTACAATGAGCAGTTCTTC	CASKDPQLSYNEQFF
TRBV5-1	NA	TRBJ2-5	NA	TGCGCCAGCAGCCCGCGAGGCGGCCTACAGACCCAGTACTTC	CASSPRGGLQTQYF
TRBV19	NA	TRBJ1-1	NA	TGTGCCAGTAGTATAGACAGGACCACTGAAGCTTTCTTT	CASSIDRTTEAFF
TRBV13	NA	TRBJ1-1	NA	TGTGCCAGCAGCCGGGACGACAGATCAAACACTGAAGCTTTCTTT	CASSRDDRSNTEAFF
TRBV7-3	NA	TRBJ1-1	TRBD1	TGTGCCAGCAGCCCTCAGACAGGGTTCGGAGAAGCTTTCTTT	CASSPQTGFGEAFF